The next 6 T cell receptor beta chains were all read from a single sample in a study of regulatory T cells in long-lasting Graves disease. Time point denoted: newly diagnosed GD, antithyroid drugs for less than 3 months. Extracted RNA from PBMCs served as the source of the TCR library. Arm-PCR of CDR3 regions with iRepertoire HTBI primers generated TCR beta libraries. TCRdb called the multiplex PCR reads again in MiXCR, with one record for every CDR3 protein. The sample holds roughly 380,000 distinct CDR3 sequences, 15% to 17% seen once. The source material was peripheral blood mononuclear cells (PBMCs), sampled at new diagnosis, from a patient treated with antithyroid drugs. The receptors shown here come from a female donor with Graves disease.

This clonotype was seen at least ten times. The chain couples TRBV28 to TRBJ2-7, with D possibly being TRBD2 (6 bases). Germline loops: CDR1 MDHEN, CDR2 SYDVKM. The CDR3 consists of 15 residues. V lost 6 bases and J 0 bases, leaving 15 bases between the germline ends. CDR3 sequence: CASRLVGGVSYEQYF. The CDR3 region has the DNA TGTGCCAGCAGACTAGTGGGGGGTGTCTCCTACGAGCAGTACTTC.

There are many counts of this clonotype. The chain couples TRBV7-2 to TRBJ2-5, with 8 bases identical to TRBD1. The ends lost 5 bases at V and 5 bases at J; junction bases unmatched: 10. Germline CDR1 SGHTA, CDR2 FQGNSA. This CDR3 comprises 15 residues. The CDR3 nucleotides are TGTGCCAGCAGCAGGGGCCGGACAGGGCTGGAGACCCAGTACTTC. Translation: CASSRGRTGLETQYF.

This clonotype appeared many times. The chain combines TRBV11-3 with TRBJ2-4; TRBD2 matches 8 bases. The CDR3 contains 16 residues. V shed 7 bases, J shed 3 bases, and the junction held 11 bases outside the gene matches. In germline, CDR1 is SGHNT, CDR2 YENEEA. DNA of the CDR3: TGTGCCAGCATCCGTAGCGGGACAAATAACAAAAACATTCAGTACTTC. Protein: CASIRSGTNNKNIQYF.

This clonotype was observed a handful of times. V is TRBV7-9 and J is TRBJ2-1; D not resolved. CDR1 and CDR2 (germline): SEHNR, FQNEAQ (reference sequence). The CDR3 spans 15 residues. Trimming removed 2 bases from V and 1 base from J, with 9 bases in between. The CDR3 protein is CASSLPTNSYNEQFF. Here the CDR3 DNA reads TGTGCCAGCAGCTTACCGACAAATTCCTACAATGAGCAGTTCTTC.

V is TRBV6-2 or TRBV6-3 and J is TRBJ2-7; 13 bases agree with TRBD2. The V gene end was trimmed by 10 bases and the J gene end by 7 bases; junction bases not matched to a gene: 19. Germline loops: CDR1 MNHEY, CDR2 SVGEGT. The CDR3 has 17 residues. The CDR3, as DNA: TGTGCCACGGGAAACCCTCCGACTAGCGGGAGGCCTGTGGAGCAGTACTTC. It encodes CATGNPPTSGRPVEQYF.

This clonotype was counted a few times. The J gene is TRBJ2-4, the V gene TRBV4-1, with a weak D call TRBD1 (6 bases). From germline, CDR1 is MGHRA and CDR2 YSYEKL. Trimming removed 2 bases from V and 7 bases from J, with 15 bases in between. The CDR3 spans 15 residues. This CDR3 reads CASSQMQGFGNIQYF. The DNA for the CDR3 is TGCGCCAGCAGCCAAATGCAGGGGTTTGGGAACATTCAGTACTTC.